This paragraph covers one T cell receptor beta chain sequence. The antigen remains unidentified. This sample is part of a study of identical twins. The study, taken as a whole, reports: The abundant beta clonotypes from cord blood had fewer insertions, and memory repertoires had none of this.

TCRdb itself ran the 5' RACE reads through MiXCR, one entry per CDR3 protein. The sample lists hundreds of thousands of distinct CDR3 sequences; under 10% were seen once. J was trimmed by 1 base and V by 2 bases; bases with no gene match: 4. CDR1 WSHSY and CDR2 SAAADI come from the germline V gene. The CDR3 loop spans 15 amino acids. The same specimen was also included in a second study, on yellow fever vaccine responses in identical twins.

This TCR was recovered from a woman aged 18-29 years in good health. Sequencing input: memory (CD45RO+) T cells sorted from blood. The chain carries TRBV10-2 and TRBJ2-5; 7 bases map to TRBD1. CDR3 residues: CASSERGQGQETQYF. The CDR3 region has the DNA TGCGCCAGCAGTGAGAGGGGGCAGGGCCAAGAGACCCAGTACTTC.